One sample yielded the 7 T cell receptor beta chains listed below, sequenced in a study of blood T cell repertoires in COVID-19. Here immunoSEQ multiplex PCR was the method, and the copy in TCRdb shows in-frame clones only, minus some. This table has 270,000 or so clones, less than 90% appearing once. Material for sequencing was peripheral blood. These receptors were taken from a human donor in a cohort sampled during active COVID-19.

Details on this clone: This sample includes further DNA sequences coding for the same CDR3. CDR3 loop: CASSQVGHEQYF. The CDR3 DNA reads TGTGCCAGCAGCCAAGTCGGTCACGAGCAGTACTTC. The chain is built from TRBV3-1 (or the pseudogene TRBV3-2) and TRBJ2-7; D ambiguous. Germline CDR1 and CDR2: LGHDT and YNNKEL (reference sequence). The CDR3 has 12 residues. V was shortened by 1 base and J by 5 bases, with 6 bases between the two germline ends.

The J gene is TRBJ2-1, the V gene TRBV28; possibly TRBD2 for D (6 bases). Germline V gene sequence: CDR1 MDHEN, CDR2 SYDVKM. The CDR3 sequence is 13 residues long. Between the trimmed V and J ends, which lost 6 bases and 13 bases, there was a span of 19 bases. The CDR3 DNA sequence: TGTGCCAGCAGGGGGGGTTGGTCGGACTCTCAGTTCTTC. It translates to CASRGGWSDSQFF.

V usage is TRBV15 and J usage is TRBJ2-7; D is uncertain. The CDR3 spans 13 residues. Trimming stripped 5 bases from V and 0 bases from J, with 8 bases between. Germline lookup yields CDR1 LNHNV and CDR2 YYDKDF (reference sequence). This CDR3 reads CATSRTYSYEQYF. The CDR3 DNA follows: TGTGCCACCAGCCGCACCTACTCCTACGAGCAGTACTTC.

This clone has just one count. The rearrangement uses TRBV28 and TRBJ2-7, with 8 bases identical to TRBD1. The CDR3 totals 17 residues. Germline CDR1 is MDHEN and CDR2 is SYDVKM. The junction had 18 bases not matched to a gene; V was cut back by 7 bases and J by 4 bases. The CDR3, as DNA: TGTGCCAGCATAAGCCCGAGTGGACAGGGTCCTTTGTACGAGCAGTACTTC. Protein: CASISPSGQGPLYEQYF.

The chain is built from TRBV6-6 and TRBJ1-4; unclear D gene. The CDR3 is 14 amino acids. V lost 6 bases and J 8 bases, leaving 16 bases between the germline ends. Germline V CDR1 and CDR2: MNHNY, SVGAGI (reference sequence). CDR3 sequence reads: CASSHPVVREKLFF. In DNA, the CDR3 is TGTGCCAGCAGCCACCCGGTGGTCCGGGAAAAACTGTTTTTT.

This chain links TRBV29-1 with TRBJ1-6, with a weak D call TRBD1 (5 bases). CDR3 size: 13 residues. V gave up 6 bases and J gave up 9 bases, with 15 bases separating them. The germline gives CDR1 SQVTM, CDR2 ANQGSEA. DNA for the CDR3: TGCAGCGTCCGGGGGGAGAAGGGTTCACCCCTCCACTTT. It encodes CSVRGEKGSPLHF. Supplemented by reference TRBV29-1 and TRBJ1-6, the full variable domain reads SAVISQKPSRDICQRGTSLTIQCQVDSQVTMMFWYRQQPGQSLTLIATANQGSEATYESGFVIDKFPISRPNLTFSTLTVSNMSPEDSSIYLCSVRGEKGSPLHFGNGTRLTVT.

This clone was picked up one time. CDR3 residues: CASSPLTVQNTEAFF. CDR3 in DNA: TGTGCCAGCTCACCATTGACAGTCCAGAACACTGAAGCTTTCTTT. The chain recombines TRBV18 with TRBJ1-1; D possibly corresponds to TRBD1 (5 bases). The CDR3 has 15 amino acids. V was cut by 2 bases and J by 1 base, with 11 bases left in between. Germline assignment: CDR1 KGHSH and CDR2 LQKENI.